This T cell receptor (beta chain) was obtained from a study of cytomegalovirus exposure and HLA in healthy donors (dated by TCRdb to between 2016 and 2019). In terms of the full investigation: According to an earlier analysis of a few hundred of the donors, about 179 million T cells yielded some 120 million unique TCR beta sequences and approximately 280 Gb of sequence data. HLA typing covered class I and class II loci at four-digit resolution. To predict cytomegalovirus infection status, the study combined high-throughput TCR immunosequencing, statistical association of individual TCRs with disease status, and machine learning. About five DR-DQ haplotypes were treated as single units for association and clustering because of strong linkage in the cohort. Typing coverage varied by locus: 629-630 donors for A, B, C, DRB1 and DQB1; more than 500 for DQA1; approximately 570 for DPA1; roughly 450 for DPB1. In an earlier analysis of 587 of the donors, high-throughput TCR beta sequencing was used to judge whether each TCR beta V gene segment behaved as functional or pseudogenic. Across approximately 400 genotyped donors of the cohort, an average of roughly 230,000 unique TCR beta nucleotide sequences per donor were sequenced, and roughly 20% of those sequences were non-productive. The study used immunosequencing to profile the T cell repertoires of approximately 690 subjects and linked those repertoires to cytomegalovirus serostatus. An early release that covered fewer than 800 HLA-typed donors contained approximately 300 gigabases of sequencing data and 80 million or so unique TCR sequences. Alongside the repertoire data, information on donor age, sex, ethnicity and CMV serostatus was compiled. The study aimed to test whether cataloging public T cell receptors could reveal signatures of past pathogen exposure. A later genetic analysis used genome-wide SNP genotypes for about three fifths of the 666 donors, treating that subset as a discovery cohort. Every discovery cohort repertoire had been produced on one sequencing platform. A later analysis re-analyzed previously published TCR beta repertoires from roughly 690 donors and added high-resolution HLA genotyping to study TCR occurrence patterns. In addition to the first cohort of 666 subjects, a separate validation cohort of 120 different subjects was used. In the later analysis, no new phenotypic data were used to find candidate immune exposures; instead, reliance was placed on TCR beta sequences and their occurrence across donors. Of the roughly 400 genotyped donors, 81% fell in the genetic ancestry cluster associated with self-reported Caucasian donors. Here is what the overall study found, with its caveats: Strong co-occurrence of HLA alleles, especially DR and DQ, made assigning TCR associations to individual alleles difficult. In a later analysis, HLA-associated TCR beta chains showed more clonal expansion and lower generation probabilities than non-associated chains that were equally common. A further reported finding was that TCR beta sequences accurately predicted the HLA-A and HLA-B alleles for most subjects in the first cohort. This cohort had only TCR beta chains sequenced, and the lack of alpha or paired-chain data limited which features could be detected. In the study, about 150 TCR beta chains were listed as associated with cytomegalovirus. An earlier analysis of 587 of the donors showed that most TCR beta V segments appeared in productive rearrangements either about 87% or about 30% of the time, which broadly matched IMGT annotations. A later analysis found that TCR association rates varied across HLA loci, with DRB1 alleles showing the most associated TCRs and HLA-C alleles the fewest. In a later analysis, several top co-occurrence clusters were reported to appear linked to parvovirus B19, influenza, CMV and Epstein-Barr virus. Sequencing depth was assumed to be roughly uniform across donors in the presence/absence analyses, though that assumption may not hold. While some public TCRs were present in many individuals, most TCR sequences turned up only very rarely across donors. According to a later genetic analysis, donors in an Asian-associated ancestry cluster had fewer N-insertions in productive TCRs than the approximately 650-donor mean. Because some donors lacked HLA typing at each locus, the association tests relied only on the typed subset. The classifier was reported to diagnose cytomegalovirus status with high specificity and sensitivity in both the original cohort and the validation cohort. At a false discovery rate of 0.05, a later analysis linked 15,000 to 20,000 TCR beta sequences to specific HLA alleles. For the cohort, immune exposure information was limited to CMV serostatus. According to the authors, the approach could potentially be generalized to other disease states and immunological phenotypes. According to a later analysis, most CMV-associated TCR beta chains appeared to be HLA-restricted, and the HLA associations seemed to be driven largely by CMV exposure. Correlated functional status among segregating V segments might reflect linkage disequilibrium, but an unknown experimental factor could not be ruled out. In a later genetic analysis, a missense DCLRE1C variant was associated with V-gene and J-gene trimming of TCR beta chains, and the association was replicated in an independent cohort. The 87-base-pair reads could not distinguish some IMGT-functional V segments, including TRBV6-2 and TRBV6-3, so those segments were excluded. Over 15 rarely observed V segments, including chromosome 9 orphons, were excluded from the earlier analysis of 550 to 700 of the donors because counts were too low. Three of the identified cytomegalovirus-associated TCR beta chains were confirmed in vitro to be specific for cytomegalovirus antigens. A group of highly shared sequence variants was considered likely to be a technical artifact of the sequencing pipeline.

Note on this clone: The antigen it binds to is not known. Nothing much larger sits one base from this clone, and base qualities are not available.

Library preparation used the immunoSEQ multiplex PCR assay. For the multiplex PCR, a mixture combining 60 forward primers for TCR Vbeta segments and 13 reverse primers for TCR Jbeta segments was used. A multiplex PCR assay on genomic DNA amplified the CDR3 region of rearranged TCR beta genes. The amplified TCR beta libraries were sequenced on the Illumina HiSeq System as 87-base-pair reads. The study's own analysis went as follows. A later analysis tallied 75 million to 95 million unique TCR beta chains across the roughly 610 repertoires, and roughly 11 million of those chains were shared by two or more donors. Raw reads were error-corrected and collapsed into unique sequences with a nearest-neighbor algorithm that merged closely related sequences to remove PCR and sequencing errors. CDR3 sequences were aligned to IMGT reference sequences to assign V, D and J gene segments. For a sequence to be retained, a match of at least six nucleotides was required to both a V gene segment and a J gene segment. Rearrangements were called productive when the CDR3 lacked stop codons and stayed in frame with V and J; all others were non-productive. Following IMGT convention, CDR3 was defined as the stretch from the second conserved V-encoded cysteine to the conserved J-encoded phenylalanine. The earlier analysis of fewer than 750 of the donors excluded sequences that lacked an unambiguous match to a single V gene segment. In an earlier analysis of about 590 of the donors, a V segment was called functional when productive rearrangements were above 56.7%, and segregating when the standard deviation between donors exceeded 5%. To diagnose cytomegalovirus status from the catalog of TCR beta chain sequences, a statistical classification framework was built. In a later analysis, V and J genes were assigned by comparing TCR nucleotide sequences against IMGT/GENE-DB human TR gene sequences. In a later analysis, CDR3 sequences and most-parsimonious VDJ recombination scenarios were assigned using the TCRdist pipeline. In a later analysis, every TCR beta chain was defined by the combination of its CDR3 amino acid sequence and its V-gene family, and reads without a unique V-gene family were dropped. A later analysis removed 592 highly shared, low-generation-probability nucleotide sequences to deal with suspected cross-contamination and a sequencing artifact. In a later analysis, a clonal expansion index for each public chain was calculated from normalized within-repertoire ranks of inferred template counts. In a later analysis, generation probabilities were computed with a VDJ recombination model fitted to out-of-frame rearrangements, and the resulting probabilities were checked against IGoR. In a later analysis, TCR-TCR, TCR-HLA and TCR-CMV co-occurrence was scored with hypergeometric tests, and a repertoire-size bias correction was applied to TCR pairs. To estimate false discovery rates, a later analysis permuted the HLA or CMV assignments 20 times. In a later analysis, co-occurring TCRs were grouped with DBSCAN, and TCRdist sequence similarity was added when clustering was performed within HLA-allele-positive subsets. Repertoires with fewer than 30,000 or more than 120,000 public chains, plus five repertoires with anomalous nucleotide sharing, were excluded from co-occurrence clustering. The clones in this table, taken by TCRdb from immuneACCESS, are in-frame only. Not every clone is retained; where verified, under half of the shortfall comes from an unresolved V gene, and the cause of the rest is unknown. D and trimming were read from the DNA, whereas the V and J calls and clone size are those reported in that table. The table for this sample lists around 190,000 clones; around 87% of them were counted only once. Of the sample, approximately 2% is held by the ten largest clones.

Counted from cysteine to phenylalanine, this CDR3 has 13 amino acids. The CDR3 DNA has 39 bases and is translated from base 1. V and J lose 2 bases and 1 base, and a span of 5 bases separates them. From the germline V gene, CDR1 is SGHVS and CDR2 is FNYEAQ. The cohort comprised around 690 healthy bone marrow donors. At the time of sampling, every cohort member was nominally healthy, though immune exposures that went unrecorded were likely present. The donor tested CMV seronegative, placing the donor among the 350 or so seronegative members of the cohort. Every donor gave a peripheral blood sample, and the peripheral blood mononuclear cells from that sample were used for TCR beta sequencing. The Qiagen DNeasy Blood Extraction Kit was used to extract genomic DNA from the blood cell samples.

The specimen sequenced was PBMCs. The sequence was obtained from a young woman in good health and CMV-seronegative. Recombination connected TRBV7-6 to TRBJ1-1; no D gene call is confident. In nucleotides, the sequence is TGTGCCAGCAGCTTATCAGAGAACACTGAAGCTTTCTTT. Translated, this gives CASSLSENTEAFF.